This T cell receptor (beta chain) derives from a study of T cell repertoires in ileal Crohn's disease. Study results and limitations: All patients with clonality above 26.8% had endoscopic recurrence.

Time point indicated: neoterminal ileum biopsy at postoperative endoscopy, about 6 months after surgery. Germline CDR1 reads MNHEY; CDR2 reads SVGAGI. The V gene lost 10 bases and the J gene lost 1 base, with 13 bases spanning the gap. The length of the CDR3 is 13 residues. The table lists this clone with a few counts. What it binds is not known. Clones were sequenced by immunoSEQ multiplex PCR, and TCRdb holds only the in-frame ones, with some missing. The table includes 9,500 to 11,000 clones, roughly 78% detected once. The receptor comes from an adult with Crohn's disease. Material: ileal tissue. The genes are TRBV6-5 and TRBJ1-1; TRBD1 is a possible D gene (5 bases). This chain's CDR3 is CATRRVENTEAFF. CDR3 DNA: TGTGCCACGCGCAGGGTAGAGAACACTGAAGCTTTCTTT.